This T cell receptor beta chain was identified in a study of OX40 agonist ivuxolimab in advanced cancers. Study as a whole: Ivuxolimab was delivered to patients intravenously every 2 weeks at doses spanning 0.01 to 10 mg/kg. Averaging roughly 60 years in age, with a range of about 20 to 90, the cohort was about 86% male. Whole-study findings and limits: Clonal expansion among partial responders at 0.1-3.0 mg/kg ranked near the lowest.

V shed 2 bases and J shed 7 bases, with 6 bases lying between them. Germline V gene lookup returns CDR1 MNHEY and CDR2 SMNVEV (reference sequence). The CDR3 is 12 amino acids. Concerning this clone itself: Its antigen is unidentified.

Using immunoSEQ multiplex PCR, the repertoire was profiled, and TCRdb retains in-frame clones only, with some absent. The profile shows about 73,000 clones, under 95% of them singletons. Autoimmune disease history or systemic immunosuppression led to patient exclusion. The chain couples TRBV27 to TRBJ1-5; D call uncertain. This clonotype was obtained from an adult with an advanced solid tumor such as melanoma, head and neck, liver or kidney cancer. Sequences were derived from CD4+ or CD8+ T cells sorted from blood, sampled in a trial of the OX40 agonist ivuxolimab. CDR3 protein: CASSLGGQPQHF. CDR3 nucleotides: TGTGCCAGCAGTTTAGGTGGGCAGCCCCAGCATTTT.